Each of the 9 T cell receptor beta chains below was sequenced from the same sample in a study of somatic mutations in cytotoxic T cells in rheumatoid arthritis. TCRdb keeps only in-frame clones here, not all; method: immunoSEQ multiplex PCR. The table lists just over 30,000 clones, more than 75% of them singletons. Sequenced: CD8+ T cells sorted from blood. The source of these receptors is an adult with rheumatoid arthritis.

This chain uses TRBV7-8 with TRBJ2-2; 7 bases are shared with TRBD2. From germline, CDR1 is SGHVS and CDR2 FQNEAQ. Unmatched junction bases numbered 9, after V lost 2 bases and J lost 6 bases. The CDR3 runs 16 residues. CDR3 region: CASSLSGGGDAGELFF. The CDR3 nucleotides read TGTGCCAGCAGCTTAAGTGGGGGGGGAGATGCCGGGGAGCTGTTTTTT.

V usage is TRBV6-5 and J usage is TRBJ1-4, with D hard to call. Trimming pared 0 bases from V and 7 bases from J, leaving 15 bases between. This CDR3 is 16 amino acids long. Germline lookup yields CDR1 MNHEY and CDR2 SVGAGI. The CDR3 DNA reads as TGTGCCAGCAGTTACTCGGAATTTAGTCCCAGTGAAAAACTGTTTTTT. Translating it yields CASSYSEFSPSEKLFF.

The V gene is TRBV27, the J gene TRBJ2-3; possibly TRBD2 for D (5 bases). Germline-derived CDR1 and CDR2 are MNHEY and SMNVEV (reference sequence). This CDR3 has 15 residues. Trimming pared 5 bases from V and 2 bases from J, leaving 14 bases between. CDR3 nucleotide sequence: TGTGCCAGCAGTCCCGGAGGATGGGCCACAGATACGCAGTATTTT. This codes for CASSPGGWATDTQYF.

V gene TRBV7-3 combines with J gene TRBJ2-2; 10 bases are shared with TRBD2. CDR1 is SGHTA, CDR2 FQGTGA, per germline. CDR3 length: 17 residues. V lost 0 bases to trimming and J lost 8 bases; unmatched junction nucleotides: 9. This CDR3 reads CASSLTHSTSGRGELFF. CDR3 coding DNA: TGTGCCAGCAGCTTAACTCATTCGACTAGCGGGCGGGGGGAGCTGTTTTTT. Filled out from reference TRBV7-3 and TRBJ2-2, the complete variable domain reads GAGVSQTPSNKVTEKGKYVELRCDPISGHTALYWYRQSLGQGPEFLIYFQGTGAADDSGLPNDRFFAVRPEGSVSTLKIQRTERGDSAVYLCASSLTHSTSGRGELFFGEGSRLTVL.

V is TRBV27 and J is TRBJ2-7; TRBD1 aligns across 7 bases. The length of the CDR3 is 17 residues. Per the germline V gene, CDR1 is MNHEY and CDR2 is SMNVEV (reference sequence). V gave up 2 bases and J gave up 0 bases; unmatched junction bases: 10. The CDR3 DNA sequence: TGTGCCAGCAGTTTACGAGGGCCGGGACAGCCCTCCTACGAGCAGTACTTC. Residues: CASSLRGPGQPSYEQYF.

The table lists this clone with a few counts. V usage is TRBV5-1 and J usage is TRBJ1-1; D is ambiguous. The germline gives CDR1 SGHRS, CDR2 YFSETQ. Between the trimmed V and J ends, which lost 0 bases and 3 bases, there was a span of 3 bases. This CDR3 is 12 amino acids long. In DNA, the CDR3 is TGCGCCAGCAGCTTGGTCGACACTGAAGCTTTCTTT. Its protein product is CASSLVDTEAFF.

The rearrangement uses TRBV6-1 and TRBJ2-2; 9 positions match TRBD1. The ends lost 7 bases at V and 5 bases at J; junction bases unmatched: 5. The germline gives CDR1 MNHNS, CDR2 SASEGT. The CDR3 totals 14 residues. In DNA form, the CDR3 reads TGTGCCAGCAAGCCGACAGGGGGGACCGGGGAGCTGTTTTTT. It codes for CASKPTGGTGELFF.

This clone was counted a single time. The V call is TRBV6-5, the J call TRBJ1-5; D is possibly TRBD1 (5 bases). The CDR3 has 14 amino acids. In germline, CDR1 is MNHEY, CDR2 SVGAGI. V was shortened by 0 bases and J by 8 bases, with 11 bases between the two germline ends. CDR3 sequence: CASSYSMGGEPQHF. In nucleotides, the CDR3 is TGTGCCAGCAGTTACTCGATGGGGGGGGAGCCCCAGCATTTT.

The rearrangement links TRBV5-1 to TRBJ2-2; TRBD2 matches 10 bases. The V and J ends lost 1 base and 1 base, in that order; junction bases with no gene match: 4. From germline, CDR1 is SGHRS and CDR2 YFSETQ. This CDR3 spans 17 amino acids. The CDR3 loop is CASSLPSGGGNTGELFF. The DNA for the CDR3 is TGCGCCAGCAGCTTGCCTAGCGGGGGCGGGAACACCGGGGAGCTGTTTTTT.